A single sample gave rise to the 17 T cell receptor beta chains below, sequenced in a study of blood T cell repertoires in COVID-19. Profiling relied on immunoSEQ multiplex PCR, and the TCRdb table lists in-frame clones only, not all of them. The sample shows 150,000 to 200,000 clones, roughly 88% of them seen only once. The source material was peripheral blood. These receptors originate from a woman aged 40 to 49 with COVID-19, enrolled during active disease.

CDR3 sequence: CASRGAGRREEKLFF. The CDR3 DNA reads as TGTGCCAGCAGAGGAGCCGGGAGACGCGAGGAAAAACTGTTTTTT. The rearrangement links TRBV6-5 to TRBJ1-4; D unresolved. With 6 bases removed from V and 8 bases from J, the gap between germline ends came to 19 bases. In germline, CDR1 is MNHEY, CDR2 SVGAGI. The CDR3 is 15 residues long.

This clone has only one observation. The J gene is TRBJ1-5, the V gene TRBV5-6, with 8 bases identical to TRBD1. Germline V gene lookup returns CDR1 SGHDT and CDR2 YYEEEE. The CDR3 contains 14 residues. J lost 6 bases, V lost 1 base, and 3 bases had no gene match. This CDR3 reads CASSLQGAGQPQHF. Written as DNA, the CDR3 is TGTGCCAGCAGCTTGCAGGGGGCAGGTCAGCCCCAGCATTTT.

This clone has more than one count but fewer than ten. The conserved phenylalanine or tryptophan is not found at the CDR3 terminus, so this likely reflects a read error. The DNA is left out, because the CDR3 cannot be placed on it with certainty; the CDR3 is given as TCRdb lists it. The chain links TRBV3-1 (or the pseudogene TRBV3-2) to TRBJ1-2; the table's D call, TRBD1, has no DNA check behind it. The germline V gene has CDR1 LGHDT and CDR2 YNNKEL (reference sequence). The CDR3 extends over 10 residues, inclusive of both ends. Here the CDR3 reads CASSQEAGQK.

The chain carries TRBV27 and TRBJ1-1; D uncertain. Germline assignment: CDR1 MNHEY and CDR2 SMNVEV (reference sequence). Trimming removed 3 bases at V and 0 bases at J, with 11 bases between. CDR3 length equals 15 residues. CDR3 nucleotides: TGTGCCAGCAGTTTGGGCCCTCGCATGAACACTGAAGCTTTCTTT. Translated, it gives CASSLGPRMNTEAFF.

The genes are TRBV28 and TRBJ1-5; 9 bases are a match to TRBD1. The ends lost 3 bases at V and 4 bases at J; junction bases unmatched: 4. This CDR3 is 15 amino acids long. The germline V gene has CDR1 MDHEN and CDR2 SYDVKM. The CDR3 DNA follows: TGTGCCAGCAGTTTTGGGGACAGGGCTAATCAGCCCCAGCATTTT. It translates to CASSFGDRANQPQHF. The variable domain in full, with the rest retrieved from reference TRBV28 and TRBJ1-5, is DVKVTQSSRYLVKRTGEKVFLECVQDMDHENMFWYRQDPGLGLRLIYFSYDVKMKEKGDIPEGYSVSREKKERFSLILESASTNQTSMYLCASSFGDRANQPQHFGDGTRLSIL.

J is TRBJ1-6 and V is TRBV5-1, with D possibly TRBD1 on 5 matching bases. V lost 8 bases, J lost 5 bases, and 11 bases lay in between. The CDR3 runs to 13 residues. The germline V gene has CDR1 SGHRS and CDR2 YFSETQ. The CDR3 loop reads CASRGTDNSPLHF. The CDR3 region has the DNA TGCGCCAGTAGGGGAACCGATAATTCACCCCTCCACTTT.

The chain has TRBV6-5 and TRBJ2-5; maybe TRBD1 (6 bases). V dropped 0 bases and J dropped 5 bases, with 7 bases sitting between them. The CDR3 has 13 residues. Germline CDR1 MNHEY, CDR2 SVGAGI. The CDR3 loop reads CASSYSTGETQYF. Here the CDR3 DNA reads TGTGCCAGCAGTTACTCGACAGGCGAGACCCAGTACTTC.

The rearrangement joins TRBV5-1 to TRBJ2-3, with 7 bases lining up with TRBD2. After removal of 4 bases from V and 2 bases from J, the junction contained 4 bases not matched to a gene. The germline CDR1 and CDR2 sequences are SGHRS and YFSETQ. The CDR3 length is 14 residues. DNA of the CDR3: TGCGCCAGCAGCCGAAGCGGGGTCACAGATACGCAGTATTTT. This sequence encodes CASSRSGVTDTQYF.

The chain recombines TRBV2 with TRBJ1-6; D is uncertain. The CDR3 covers 14 residues. The germline CDR1 and CDR2 sequences are SNHLY and FYNNEI. With 7 bases removed from V and 7 bases from J, the gap between germline ends came to 14 bases. This chain's CDR3 is CASTFGLHNSPLHF. CDR3 nucleotide sequence: TGTGCCAGCACCTTTGGACTTCACAATTCACCCCTCCACTTT.

This rearrangement joins TRBV10-1 to TRBJ2-3, with D perhaps TRBD2 (5 bases). The CDR3 totals 12 residues. Looked up from germline, CDR1 is WNHNN and CDR2 is SYGVQD (reference sequence). V was clipped by 10 bases and J by 1 base, with 9 bases between them. The CDR3 here is CATAAGTDTQYF. The DNA for the CDR3 is TGCGCCACGGCAGCGGGCACAGATACGCAGTATTTT.

This chain joins TRBV18 and TRBJ1-1; D gene uncertain. This CDR3 has 17 amino acids. In germline, CDR1 is KGHSH, CDR2 LQKENI. The ends were cut back, 2 bases at V and 4 bases at J, with 20 bases in the middle. In nucleotides, the CDR3 is TGTGCCAGCTCACCAAGACACGACCGAATTTCGAGCACTGAAGCTTTCTTT. Protein product: CASSPRHDRISSTEAFF. Full variable domain (missing parts from reference TRBV18 and TRBJ1-1): NAGVMQNPRHLVRRRGQEARLRCSPMKGHSHVYWYRQLPEEGLKFMVYLQKENIIDESGMPKERFSAEFPKEGPSILRIQQVVRGDSAAYFCASSPRHDRISSTEAFFGQGTRLTVV.

V is TRBV29-1 and J is TRBJ2-1; D is unresolved. Trimming stripped 6 bases from V and 9 bases from J, with 6 bases between. The CDR3 length is 9 residues. Germline CDR1 and CDR2: SQVTM and ANQGSEA. This chain's CDR3 is CSVSVEQFF. The CDR3 DNA reads TGCAGCGTCTCGGTTGAGCAGTTCTTC.

The chain employs TRBV1 and TRBJ2-5; TRBD2, as called in the table, went unchecked against the DNA. TRBV1 corresponds to a pseudogene. CDR3 length: 17 amino acids. The CDR3 region has the DNA TGCACCAGCAGCCAAGAGGTTTACAGGCTCAGGGAGGTGACCCAGTACTTC. Translated, it gives CTSSQEVYRLREVTQYF.

The rearrangement links TRBV11-2 to TRBJ2-3; 9 nucleotides match TRBD2. Germline CDR1 is SGHAT and CDR2 is FQNNGV. This CDR3 is 16 amino acids long. The V gene end was trimmed by 4 bases and the J gene end by 2 bases; junction bases not matched to a gene: 7. The CDR3 sequence: CASSSVAGGPTDTQYF. CDR3 in DNA: TGTGCCAGCAGCTCAGTTGCGGGAGGGCCCACAGATACGCAGTATTTT.

V usage is TRBV3-1 (or the pseudogene TRBV3-2) and J usage is TRBJ1-2, with a possible D match to TRBD1 (5 bases). Germline V gene lookup returns CDR1 LGHDT and CDR2 YNNKEL (reference sequence). The ends were cut back, 0 bases at V and 5 bases at J, with 13 bases in the middle. This CDR3 comprises 15 residues. CDR3 residues: CASSQDTGTLYGYTF. In DNA, the CDR3 is TGTGCCAGCAGCCAAGACACCGGGACTTTATATGGCTACACCTTC.

There are a few counts of this clone. The chain couples TRBV6-5 to TRBJ1-2; 7 positions match TRBD1. J lost 4 bases, V lost 0 bases, and 8 bases had no gene match. The CDR3 extends over 16 amino acids. Germline CDR1 and CDR2: MNHEY and SVGAGI. The CDR3 DNA is TGTGCCAGCAGTTACTCAAGGGGGCGCGGGGCCTATGGCTACACCTTC. As protein: CASSYSRGRGAYGYTF.

V usage is TRBV29-1 and J usage is TRBJ2-7; D may be TRBD2 (7 bases). With 3 bases removed from V and 5 bases from J, the gap between germline ends came to 8 bases. Germline V gene lookup returns CDR1 SQVTM and CDR2 ANQGSEA. This CDR3 has 11 residues. The CDR3 coding sequence is TGCAGCGTTGAGGGGGGGCACGAGCAGTACTTC. Its protein product is CSVEGGHEQYF.